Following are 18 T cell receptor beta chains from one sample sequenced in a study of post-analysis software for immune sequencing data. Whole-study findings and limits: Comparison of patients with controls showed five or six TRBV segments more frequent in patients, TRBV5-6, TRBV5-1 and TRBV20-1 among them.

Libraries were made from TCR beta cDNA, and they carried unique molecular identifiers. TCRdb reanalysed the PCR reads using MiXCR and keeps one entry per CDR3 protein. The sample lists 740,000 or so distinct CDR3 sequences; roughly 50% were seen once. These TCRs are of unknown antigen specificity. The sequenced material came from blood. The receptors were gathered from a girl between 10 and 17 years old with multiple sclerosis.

The CDR3 nucleotides are TGCAGTGCTAGAGTTACAGACAGGGGGGACACTGAAGCTTTCTTT. Amino acids: CSARVTDRGDTEAFF. The chain couples TRBV20-1 to TRBJ1-1; 9 bases line up with TRBD1. CDR3 size: 15 residues. The V gene's germline CDR1 is DFQATT and CDR2 SNEGSKA (reference sequence). The J segment lost 3 bases and the V segment lost 1 base, leaving 6 bases of the junction unmatched.

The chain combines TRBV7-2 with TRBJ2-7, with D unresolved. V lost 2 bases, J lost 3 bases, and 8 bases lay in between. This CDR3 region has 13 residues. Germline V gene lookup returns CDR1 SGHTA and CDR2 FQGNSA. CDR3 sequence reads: CASSLYADYEQYF. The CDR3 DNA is TGTGCCAGCAGCTTATATGCAGACTACGAGCAGTACTTC.

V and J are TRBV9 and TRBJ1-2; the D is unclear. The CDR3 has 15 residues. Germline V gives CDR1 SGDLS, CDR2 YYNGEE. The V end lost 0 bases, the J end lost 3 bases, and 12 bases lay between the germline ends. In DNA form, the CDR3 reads TGTGCCAGCAGCGTAGAAGGGATCCTACACTATGGCTACACCTTC. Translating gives CASSVEGILHYGYTF.

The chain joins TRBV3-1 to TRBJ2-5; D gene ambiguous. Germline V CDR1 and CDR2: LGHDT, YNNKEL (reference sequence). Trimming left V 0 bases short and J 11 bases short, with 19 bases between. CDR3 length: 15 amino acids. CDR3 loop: CASSQDTRRAIGQYF. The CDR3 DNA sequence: TGTGCCAGCAGCCAAGATACGCGAAGAGCGATCGGGCAGTACTTC.

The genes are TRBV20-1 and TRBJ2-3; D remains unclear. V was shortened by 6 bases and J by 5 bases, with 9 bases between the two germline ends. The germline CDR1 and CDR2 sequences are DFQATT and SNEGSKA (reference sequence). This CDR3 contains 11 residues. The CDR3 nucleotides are TGCAGTGCCGAAACGGTAGATACGCAGTATTTT. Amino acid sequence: CSAETVDTQYF.

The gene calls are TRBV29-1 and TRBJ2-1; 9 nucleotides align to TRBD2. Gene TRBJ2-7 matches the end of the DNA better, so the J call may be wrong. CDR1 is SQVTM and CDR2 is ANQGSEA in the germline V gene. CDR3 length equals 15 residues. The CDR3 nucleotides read TGCAGCGTTGTTCTAGCGGGGCACTCCTACAATGAGCAGTACTTC. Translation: CSVVLAGHSYNEQYF.

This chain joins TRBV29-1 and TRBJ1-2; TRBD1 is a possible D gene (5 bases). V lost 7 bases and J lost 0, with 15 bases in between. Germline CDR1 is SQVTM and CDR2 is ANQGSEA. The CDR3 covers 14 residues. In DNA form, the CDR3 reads TGCAGCGCCTGGGGGACGGAATCTAACTATGGCTACACCTTC. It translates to CSAWGTESNYGYTF.

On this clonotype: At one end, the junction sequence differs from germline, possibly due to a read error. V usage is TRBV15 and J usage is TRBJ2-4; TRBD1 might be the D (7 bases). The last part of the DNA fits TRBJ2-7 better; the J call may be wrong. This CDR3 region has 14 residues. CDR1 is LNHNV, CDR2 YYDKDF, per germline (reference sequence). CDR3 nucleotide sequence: TGTGCCACCGGCAGGGGGGTGAACGACCACGAGCAGTACTTC. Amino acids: CATGRGVNDHEQYF.

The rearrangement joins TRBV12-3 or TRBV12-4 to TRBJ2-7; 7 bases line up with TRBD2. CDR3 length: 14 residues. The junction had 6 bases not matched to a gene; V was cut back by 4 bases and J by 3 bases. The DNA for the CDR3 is TGTGCCAGCAGTTCTGGGGACTACCACTACGAGCAGTACTTC. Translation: CASSSGDYHYEQYF.

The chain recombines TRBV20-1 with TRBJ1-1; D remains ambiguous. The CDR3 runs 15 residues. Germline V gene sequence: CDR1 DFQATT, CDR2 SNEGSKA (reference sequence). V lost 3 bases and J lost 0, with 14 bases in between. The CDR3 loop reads CSASVFGGVNTEAFF. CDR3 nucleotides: TGCAGTGCTAGTGTTTTTGGAGGCGTGAACACTGAAGCTTTCTTT.

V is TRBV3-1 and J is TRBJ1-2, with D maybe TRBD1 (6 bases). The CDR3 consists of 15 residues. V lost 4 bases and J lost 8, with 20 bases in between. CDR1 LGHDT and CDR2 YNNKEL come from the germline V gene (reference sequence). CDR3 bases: TGTGCCAGCAGCCCTAAGGGGGGGCGCGGGAACGGCTACACCTTC. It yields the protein CASSPKGGRGNGYTF.

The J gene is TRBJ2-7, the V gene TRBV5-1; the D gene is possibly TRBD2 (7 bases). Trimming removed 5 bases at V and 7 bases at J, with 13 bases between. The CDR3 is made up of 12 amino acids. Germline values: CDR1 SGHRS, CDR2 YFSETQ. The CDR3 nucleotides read TGCGCCAGCAGGGGGGGGCCGAATGAGCAGTACTTC. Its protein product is CASRGGPNEQYF.

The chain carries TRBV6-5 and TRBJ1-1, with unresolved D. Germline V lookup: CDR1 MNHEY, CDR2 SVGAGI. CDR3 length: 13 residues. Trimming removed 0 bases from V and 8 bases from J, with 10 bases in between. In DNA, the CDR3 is TGTGCCAGCAGTTACTCGGGCCCTCCCGAAGCTTTCTTT. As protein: CASSYSGPPEAFF.

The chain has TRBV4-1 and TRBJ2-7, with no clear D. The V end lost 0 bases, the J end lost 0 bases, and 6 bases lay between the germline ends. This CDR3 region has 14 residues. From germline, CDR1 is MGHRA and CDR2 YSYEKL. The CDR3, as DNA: TGCGCCAGCAGCCAAGAGACACTCTCCTACGAGCAGTACTTC. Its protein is CASSQETLSYEQYF.

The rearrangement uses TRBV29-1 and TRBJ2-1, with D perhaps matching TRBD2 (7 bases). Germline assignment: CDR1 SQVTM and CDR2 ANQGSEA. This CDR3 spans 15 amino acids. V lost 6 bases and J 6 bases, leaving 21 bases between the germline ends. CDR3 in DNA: TGCAGCGTCGAGCGGAGGGGGGGAGGGACCAATGAGCAGTTCTTC. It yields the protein CSVERRGGGTNEQFF.

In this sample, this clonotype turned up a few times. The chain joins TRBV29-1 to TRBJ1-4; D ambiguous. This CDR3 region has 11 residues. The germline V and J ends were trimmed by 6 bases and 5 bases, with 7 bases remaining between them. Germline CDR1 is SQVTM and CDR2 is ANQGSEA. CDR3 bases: TGCAGCGTATATAGGAATGAAAAACTGTTTTTT. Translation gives CSVYRNEKLFF.

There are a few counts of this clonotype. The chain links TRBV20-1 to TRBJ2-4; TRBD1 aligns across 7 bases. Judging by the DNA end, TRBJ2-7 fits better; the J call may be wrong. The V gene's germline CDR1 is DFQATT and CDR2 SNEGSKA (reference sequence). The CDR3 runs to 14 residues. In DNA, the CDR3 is TGCAGTGCTCGGGCCCGGGACAGACCTTACGAGCAGTACTTC. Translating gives CSARARDRPYEQYF.

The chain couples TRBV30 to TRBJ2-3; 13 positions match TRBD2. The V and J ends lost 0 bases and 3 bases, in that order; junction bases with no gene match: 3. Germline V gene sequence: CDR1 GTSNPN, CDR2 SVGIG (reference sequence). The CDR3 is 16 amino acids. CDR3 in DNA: TGTGCCTGGAGTGTAGGACTAGCGGGGGCAACAGATACGCAGTATTTT. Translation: CAWSVGLAGATDTQYF.